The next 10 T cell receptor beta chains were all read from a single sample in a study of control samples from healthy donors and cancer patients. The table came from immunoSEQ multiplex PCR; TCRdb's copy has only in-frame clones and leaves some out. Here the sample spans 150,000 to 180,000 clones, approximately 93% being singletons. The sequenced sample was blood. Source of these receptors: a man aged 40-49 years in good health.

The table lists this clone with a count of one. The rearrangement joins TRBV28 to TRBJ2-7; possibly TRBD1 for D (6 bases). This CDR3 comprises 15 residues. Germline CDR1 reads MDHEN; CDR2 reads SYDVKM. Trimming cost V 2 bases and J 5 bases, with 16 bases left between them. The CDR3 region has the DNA TGTGCCAGCAGTTTAGGACAGCTAAGACAGGACGAGCAGTACTTC. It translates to CASSLGQLRQDEQYF.

The DNA for the CDR3 is TGCGCCAGCAGCTTGGATCTTGGGGGTGGGAATGAGCAGTTCTTC. It encodes CASSLDLGGGNEQFF. The V call is TRBV5-1, the J call TRBJ2-1; the D call may be TRBD1 or TRBD2 (5 bases each). The germline V and J ends were trimmed by 0 bases and 7 bases, with 14 bases remaining between them. This CDR3 is 15 amino acids long. Germline lookup yields CDR1 SGHRS and CDR2 YFSETQ.

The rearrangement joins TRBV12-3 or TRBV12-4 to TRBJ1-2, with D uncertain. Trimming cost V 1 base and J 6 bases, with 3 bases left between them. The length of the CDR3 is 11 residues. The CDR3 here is CASSLGDGYTF. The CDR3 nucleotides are TGTGCCAGCAGTTTAGGGGATGGCTACACCTTC.

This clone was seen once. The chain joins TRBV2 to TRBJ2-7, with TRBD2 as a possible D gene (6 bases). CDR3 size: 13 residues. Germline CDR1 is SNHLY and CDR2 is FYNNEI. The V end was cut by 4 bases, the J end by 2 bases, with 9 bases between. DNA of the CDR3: TGTGCCAGCAGTGCCCCGGGGGCCTACGAGCAGTACTTC. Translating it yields CASSAPGAYEQYF. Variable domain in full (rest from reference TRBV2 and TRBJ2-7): EPEVTQTPSHQVTQMGQEVILRCVPISNHLYFYWYRQILGQKVEFLVSFYNNEISEKSEIFDDQFSVERPDGSNFTLKIRSTKLEDSAMYFCASSAPGAYEQYFGPGTRLTVT.

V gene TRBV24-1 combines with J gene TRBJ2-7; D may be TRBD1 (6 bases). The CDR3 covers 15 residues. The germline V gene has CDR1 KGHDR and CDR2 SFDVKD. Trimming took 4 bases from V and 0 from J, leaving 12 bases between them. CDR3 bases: TGTGCCACCAGTGACCCCTACAGGGACTCCTACGAGCAGTACTTC. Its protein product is CATSDPYRDSYEQYF.

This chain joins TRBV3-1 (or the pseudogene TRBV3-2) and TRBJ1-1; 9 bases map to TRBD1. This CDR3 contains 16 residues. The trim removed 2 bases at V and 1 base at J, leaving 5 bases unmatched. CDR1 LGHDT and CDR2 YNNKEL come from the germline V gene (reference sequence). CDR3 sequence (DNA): TGTGCCAGCAGCCAATTTGACAGGGGGAAGAACACTGAAGCTTTCTTT. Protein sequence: CASSQFDRGKNTEAFF.

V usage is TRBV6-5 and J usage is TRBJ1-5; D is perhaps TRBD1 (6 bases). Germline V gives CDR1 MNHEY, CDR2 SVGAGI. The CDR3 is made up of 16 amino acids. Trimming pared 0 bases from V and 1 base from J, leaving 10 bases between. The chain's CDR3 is CASSYSGGGSNQPQHF. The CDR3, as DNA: TGTGCCAGCAGTTACTCCGGGGGCGGAAGCAATCAGCCCCAGCATTTT.

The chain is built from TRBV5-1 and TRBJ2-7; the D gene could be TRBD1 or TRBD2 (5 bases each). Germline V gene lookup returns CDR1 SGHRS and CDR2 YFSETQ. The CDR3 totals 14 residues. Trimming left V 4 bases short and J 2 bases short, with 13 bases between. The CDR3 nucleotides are TGCGCCAGCAGCACCGGGACGGTCCCCTACGAGCAGTACTTC. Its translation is CASSTGTVPYEQYF. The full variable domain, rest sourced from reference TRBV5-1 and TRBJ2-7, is KAGVTQTPRYLIKTRGQQVTLSCSPISGHRSVSWYQQTPGQGLQFLFEYFSETQRNKGNFPGRFSGRQFSNSRSEMNVSTLELGDSALYLCASSTGTVPYEQYFGPGTRLTVT.

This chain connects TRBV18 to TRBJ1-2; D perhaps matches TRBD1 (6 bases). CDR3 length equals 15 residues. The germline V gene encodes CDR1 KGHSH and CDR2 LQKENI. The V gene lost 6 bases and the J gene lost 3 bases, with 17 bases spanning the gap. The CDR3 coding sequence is TGTGCCAGCTCGCCCGACGGTTCAGGGGACTATGGCTACACCTTC. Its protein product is CASSPDGSGDYGYTF.

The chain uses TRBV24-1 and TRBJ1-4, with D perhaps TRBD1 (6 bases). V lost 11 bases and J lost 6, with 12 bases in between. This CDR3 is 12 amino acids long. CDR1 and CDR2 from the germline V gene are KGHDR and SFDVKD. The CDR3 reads CARDRMDEKLFF. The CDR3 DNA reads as TGTGCCAGAGACAGGATGGATGAAAAACTGTTTTTT.